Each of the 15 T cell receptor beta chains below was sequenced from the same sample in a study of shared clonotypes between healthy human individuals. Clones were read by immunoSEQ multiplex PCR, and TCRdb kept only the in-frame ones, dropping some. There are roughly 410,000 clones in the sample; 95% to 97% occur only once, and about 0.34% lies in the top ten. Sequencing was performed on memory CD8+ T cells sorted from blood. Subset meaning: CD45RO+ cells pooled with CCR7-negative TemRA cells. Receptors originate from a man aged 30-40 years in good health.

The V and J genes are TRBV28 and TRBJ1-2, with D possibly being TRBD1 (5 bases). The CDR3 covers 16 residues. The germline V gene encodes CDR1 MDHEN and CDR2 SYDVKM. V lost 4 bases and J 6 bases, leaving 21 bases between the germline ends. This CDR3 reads CASSSPSVGGGHGYTF. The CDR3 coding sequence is TGTGCCAGCAGTTCCCCCTCGGTCGGTGGGGGACATGGCTACACCTTC.

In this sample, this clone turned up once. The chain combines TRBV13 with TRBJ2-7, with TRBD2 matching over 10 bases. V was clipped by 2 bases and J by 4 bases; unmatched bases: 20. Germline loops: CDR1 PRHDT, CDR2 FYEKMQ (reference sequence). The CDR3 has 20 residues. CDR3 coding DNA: TGTGCCAGCAGCTTACCCCCTCTGAGGGTAGCGGGAGGCTATACTTACGAGCAGTACTTC. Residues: CASSLPPLRVAGGYTYEQYF.

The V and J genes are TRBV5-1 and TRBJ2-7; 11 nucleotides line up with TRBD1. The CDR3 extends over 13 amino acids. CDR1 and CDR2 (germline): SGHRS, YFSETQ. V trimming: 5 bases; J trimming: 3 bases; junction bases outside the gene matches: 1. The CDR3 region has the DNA TGCGCCAGCAGGGGGACAGGGGGCTACGAGCAGTACTTC. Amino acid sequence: CASRGTGGYEQYF. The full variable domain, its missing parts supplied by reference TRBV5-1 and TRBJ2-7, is KAGVTQTPRYLIKTRGQQVTLSCSPISGHRSVSWYQQTPGQGLQFLFEYFSETQRNKGNFPGRFSGRQFSNSRSEMNVSTLELGDSALYLCASRGTGGYEQYFGPGTRLTVT.

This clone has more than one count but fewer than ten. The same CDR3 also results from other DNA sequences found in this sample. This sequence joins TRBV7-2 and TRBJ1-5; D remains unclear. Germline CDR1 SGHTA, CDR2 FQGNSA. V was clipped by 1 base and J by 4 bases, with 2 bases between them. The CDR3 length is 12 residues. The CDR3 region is CASSLGNQPQHF. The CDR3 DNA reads TGTGCCAGCAGCTTAGGGAATCAGCCCCAGCATTTT.

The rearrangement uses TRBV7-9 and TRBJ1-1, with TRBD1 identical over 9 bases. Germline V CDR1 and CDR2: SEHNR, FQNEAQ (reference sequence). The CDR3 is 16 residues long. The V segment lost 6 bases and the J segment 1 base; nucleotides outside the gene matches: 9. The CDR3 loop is CASRHTGGRGNTEAFF. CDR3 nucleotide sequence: TGTGCCAGCAGACATACAGGGGGCAGGGGGAACACTGAAGCTTTCTTT.

The CDR3 spells CASSSAGSNQPQHF. CDR3 bases: TGTGCCAGCAGCTCCGCGGGTAGCAATCAGCCCCAGCATTTT. V gene TRBV7-9 combines with J gene TRBJ1-5; no clear D. V lost 4 bases, J lost 0 bases, and 7 bases lay in between. Germline V gene data show CDR1 as SEHNR and CDR2 as FQNEAQ (reference sequence). The CDR3 loop spans 14 amino acids.

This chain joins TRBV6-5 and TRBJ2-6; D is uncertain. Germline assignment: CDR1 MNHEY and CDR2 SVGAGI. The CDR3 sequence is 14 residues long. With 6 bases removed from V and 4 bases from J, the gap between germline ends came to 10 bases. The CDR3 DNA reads TGTGCCAGCAGCCTGGGCAGGGGGGCCAACGTCCTGACTTTC. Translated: CASSLGRGANVLTF.

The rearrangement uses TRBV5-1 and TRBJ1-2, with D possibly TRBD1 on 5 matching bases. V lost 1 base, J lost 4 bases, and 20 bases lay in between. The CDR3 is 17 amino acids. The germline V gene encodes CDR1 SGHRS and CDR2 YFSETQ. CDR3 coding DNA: TGCGCCAGCAGCTTGATCCCCGGGACTTACACCCCCTATGGCTACACCTTC. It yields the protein CASSLIPGTYTPYGYTF.

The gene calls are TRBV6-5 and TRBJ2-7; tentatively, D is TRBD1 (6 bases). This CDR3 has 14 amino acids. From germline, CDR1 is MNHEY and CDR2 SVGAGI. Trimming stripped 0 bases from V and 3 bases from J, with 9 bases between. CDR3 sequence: CASSYSTGVYEQYF. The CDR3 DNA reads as TGTGCCAGCAGTTACTCGACAGGTGTCTACGAGCAGTACTTC.

CDR3 sequence (DNA): TGTGCCAGCAGCAAAAGGTGGCTGGCGGGAGAGGGAGGAAACCAAGAGACCCAGTACTTC. Encoded protein: CASSKRWLAGEGGNQETQYF. This rearrangement joins TRBV2 to TRBJ2-5, with 7 bases fitting TRBD2. The trim removed 6 bases at V and 0 bases at J, leaving 22 bases unmatched. Looked up from germline, CDR1 is SNHLY and CDR2 is FYNNEI. The CDR3 contains 20 residues.

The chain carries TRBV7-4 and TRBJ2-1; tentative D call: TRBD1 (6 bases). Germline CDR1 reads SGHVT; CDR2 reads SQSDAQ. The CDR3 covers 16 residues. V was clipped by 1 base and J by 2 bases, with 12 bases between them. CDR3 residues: CASSLGTGTPYNEQFF. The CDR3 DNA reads TGTGCCAGCAGCTTAGGGACCGGGACACCCTACAATGAGCAGTTCTTC. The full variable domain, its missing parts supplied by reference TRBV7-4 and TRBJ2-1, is GAGVSQSPRYKVAKRGRDVALRCDSISGHVTLYWYRQTLGQGSEVLTYSQSDAQRDKSGRPSGRFSAERPERSVSTLKIQRTEQGDSAVYLCASSLGTGTPYNEQFFGPGTRLTVL.

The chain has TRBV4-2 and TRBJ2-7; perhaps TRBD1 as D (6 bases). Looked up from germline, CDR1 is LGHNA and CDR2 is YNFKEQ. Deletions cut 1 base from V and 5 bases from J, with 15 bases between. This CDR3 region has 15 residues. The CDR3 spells CASSQGTGKDDEQYF. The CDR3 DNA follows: TGTGCCAGCAGCCAAGGAACAGGGAAAGATGACGAGCAGTACTTC.

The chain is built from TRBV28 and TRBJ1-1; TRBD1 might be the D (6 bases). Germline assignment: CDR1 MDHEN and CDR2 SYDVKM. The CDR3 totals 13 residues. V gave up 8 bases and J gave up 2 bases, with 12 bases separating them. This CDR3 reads CASSGQSNTEAFF. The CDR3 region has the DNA TGTGCCAGCTCCGGACAGTCAAACACTGAAGCTTTCTTT.

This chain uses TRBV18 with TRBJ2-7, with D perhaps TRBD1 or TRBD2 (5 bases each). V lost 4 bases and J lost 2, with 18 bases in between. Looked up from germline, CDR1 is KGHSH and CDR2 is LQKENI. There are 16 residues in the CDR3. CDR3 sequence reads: CASSLSTAGTAYEQYF. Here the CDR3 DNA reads TGTGCCAGCTCACTTTCCACCGCCGGGACCGCCTACGAGCAGTACTTC.

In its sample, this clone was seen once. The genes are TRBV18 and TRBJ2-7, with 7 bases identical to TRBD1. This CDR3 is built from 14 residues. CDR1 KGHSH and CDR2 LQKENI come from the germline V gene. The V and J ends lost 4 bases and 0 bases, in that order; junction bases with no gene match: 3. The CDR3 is CASSQGTASYEQYF. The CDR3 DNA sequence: TGTGCCAGCTCACAAGGGACAGCCTCCTACGAGCAGTACTTC.